The rows below give T cell receptor beta chains drawn from one sample of a study of blood T cell repertoires in COVID-19. The data were produced by immunoSEQ multiplex PCR, yet TCRdb's version contains in-frame clones alone and is incomplete. The sample holds 55,000 or so clones, approximately 80% seen once. Sequencing was performed on peripheral blood. Every receptor here comes from a human donor in a cohort sampled during active or convalescent COVID-19. Each CDR3 is given with its conserved first and last residue. D genes are given only for firm matches. Clone size is stated in some rows and not others, as once, few, many or a class when expanded.

j_gene	v_gene	abundance	d_gene	CDR3nt	CDR3aa
TRBJ1-6	TRBV18	few	-	TGTGCCAGCTCACAATCGACAGTTGGTAATTCACCCCTCCACTTT	CASSQSTVGNSPLHF
TRBJ1-5	TRBV7-3	-	-	TGTGCCAGCAGCCGAGATAGCAATCAGCCCCAGCATTTT	CASSRDSNQPQHF
TRBJ2-2	TRBV5-1	-	-	TGCGCCAGCAGCTTGCCCGACACCGGGGAGCTGTTTTTT	CASSLPDTGELFF
TRBJ2-7	TRBV6-5	-	-	TGTGCCAGCCATGAGGGCTACGAGCAGTACTTC	CASHEGYEQYF
TRBJ1-1	TRBV30	-	-	TGTGCCTGGAGTATCTACAGGGTACGACCTGAAGCTTTCTTT	CAWSIYRVRPEAFF
TRBJ1-1	TRBV12-3/TRBV12-4	-	-	TGTGCCAGCAGCCCGGGCACTGAAGCTTTCTTT	CASSPGTEAFF
TRBJ2-7	TRBV11-2	once	-	TGTGCCAGCAGCTTCCAAAGCGGAGGGTACGAGCAGTACTTC	CASSFQSGGYEQYF
TRBJ2-5	TRBV11-2	-	-	TGTGCCAGCAGCTTAATTCCGGAGGAGACCCAGTACTTC	CASSLIPEETQYF
TRBJ2-7	TRBV19	-	TRBD1	TGTGCCAGTAGTGTTCGGCACCCCTATCGTTCGGACAGGGGGCAATACGAGCAGTACTTC	CASSVRHPYRSDRGQYEQYF
TRBJ1-3	TRBV6-5	-	-	TGTGCCAGCCCGGGAAACACCATATATTTT	CASPGNTIYF
TRBJ1-3	TRBV25-1	-	-	TGTGCCAGCAGTGTGAGGGGGGGTTTTGGAAACACCATATATTTT	CASSVRGGFGNTIYF
TRBJ2-1	TRBV18	-	TRBD1	TGTGCCAGCTCACCGACTCGGGACAGCCGAAACAATGAGCAGTTCTTC	CASSPTRDSRNNEQFF
TRBJ2-2	TRBV2	-	-	TGTGCCAGCAGTAATCTCAAGACTTTATCCACCGGGGAGCTGTTTTTT	CASSNLKTLSTGELFF
TRBJ1-2	TRBV7-8	-	-	TGTGCCAGCAGCCGATCCGACCCGAGGGGCTACACCTTC	CASSRSDPRGYTF
TRBJ1-6	TRBV5-5	-	-	TGTGCCAGCAGATCGTCAGGCCCCCTCCACTTT	CASRSSGPLHF
TRBJ2-5	TRBV9	-	TRBD2	TGTGCCAGCAGCCCAAGCGGGGGGTCCCGGGAGACCCAGTACTTC	CASSPSGGSRETQYF
TRBJ1-1	TRBV7-9	-	-	TGTGCCAGCAGCTTAACGGGGATGAACACTGAAGCTTTCTTT	CASSLTGMNTEAFF
TRBJ2-5	TRBV6-5	-	-	TGTGCCAGCAGTAACCCCCGGGAGACCCAGTACTTC	CASSNPRETQYF
TRBJ2-7	TRBV12-3/TRBV12-4	-	-	TGTGCCAGCAGTTTCGGCGGCCGCGCGCAGTACTTC	CASSFGGRAQYF
TRBJ1-1	TRBV19	-	-	TGTGCCAGTAGTACCGGAACAGCCGGGGACACTGAAGCTTTCTTT	CASSTGTAGDTEAFF
TRBJ2-3	TRBV7-2	-	TRBD2	TGTGCCAGCAGCAGGGGACTACTTACCACAGATACGCAGTATTTT	CASSRGLLTTDTQYF
TRBJ2-5	TRBV2	-	TRBD2	TGTGCCAGCAGTGAAGGGACTAGCGCAAAGCCGCAAGAGACCCAGTACTTC	CASSEGTSAKPQETQYF
TRBJ2-5	TRBV7-2	-	TRBD2	TGTGCCAGCAGCTTAGCGAGCCCTAGCGGGGTGAAGACCCAGTACTTC	CASSLASPSGVKTQYF
TRBJ2-3	TRBV7-2	-	TRBD2	TGTGCCAGCAGGGCCCCTAGCGGGGGGGCCGCAGATACGCAGTATTTT	CASRAPSGGAADTQYF
TRBJ1-6	TRBV3-1/TRBV3-2	-	-	TGTGCCAGCAGCCCAAGTAGAACCGGGAGCGGAGTTTCACCCCTCCACTTT	CASSPSRTGSGVSPLHF
TRBJ2-7	TRBV12-3/TRBV12-4	-	-	TGTGCCAGCAGTCATGCCTACGAGCAGTACTTC	CASSHAYEQYF
TRBJ1-5	TRBV4-1	-	-	TGCGCCAGCAGCCAAGGTCACCAGGGGCTGAGCAATCAGCCCCAGCATTTT	CASSQGHQGLSNQPQHF
TRBJ1-2	TRBV14	-	-	TGTGCCAGCAGCCATCGACAGGACTATGGCTACACCTTC	CASSHRQDYGYTF
TRBJ2-1	TRBV9	few	-	TGTGCCAGCAGCCCCCTCGGGTCGGCCAATGAGCAGTTCTTC	CASSPLGSANEQFF
TRBJ1-5	TRBV19	-	-	TGTGCCAGTAGTATAGATGGAAGCGGCCGCAATCAGCCCCAGCATTTT	CASSIDGSGRNQPQHF
TRBJ2-3	TRBV10-3	-	-	TGTGCCATCAGTGAGTCCTACCTATCAGATACGCAGTATTTT	CAISESYLSDTQYF
TRBJ1-6	TRBV3-1/TRBV3-2	-	-	TGTGCCAGCAGCCGAGGGAACGTACTGAGTTATAATTCACCCCTCCACTTT	CASSRGNVLSYNSPLHF
TRBJ2-1	TRBV12-5	-	-	TGTGCTAGTGGAGCCATGGCGGCATCCTACAATGAGCAGTTCTTC	CASGAMAASYNEQFF
TRBJ2-3	TRBV5-1	-	TRBD2	TGCGCCAGCAGCCCGACGCTAGCGGGCACAGATACGCAGTATTTT	CASSPTLAGTDTQYF
TRBJ2-3	TRBV6-5	-	TRBD1	TGTGCCAGCAGTTATGGGAAGAACAGGGGTACAGATACGCAGTATTTT	CASSYGKNRGTDTQYF